The 26 T cell receptor beta chains given below trace back to one sample, sequenced in a study of shared clonotypes between healthy human individuals. The data were produced by immunoSEQ multiplex PCR, yet TCRdb's version contains in-frame clones alone and is incomplete. This sample has hundreds of thousands of clones, with roughly four fifths found just once. Sequences were obtained from PBMCs. These receptor sequences come from a woman between 35 and 50 years old in good health. Some clones in this sample may be carry-over from other donors' samples.

V and J are TRBV10-3 and TRBJ1-1; D possibly corresponds to TRBD1 (6 bases). Germline-derived CDR1 and CDR2 are ENHRY and SYGVKD. This CDR3 has 14 amino acids. Trimming took off 8 bases at V and 1 base at J, with 14 bases between the two ends. The CDR3: CAIGGQGTNTEAFF. In nucleotides, the CDR3 is TGTGCCATCGGTGGTCAGGGGACGAACACTGAAGCTTTCTTT.

The J gene is TRBJ2-2, the V gene TRBV2; possibly TRBD1 for D (5 bases). V gave up 5 bases and J gave up 2 bases, with 15 bases separating them. The CDR3 has 16 residues. Per the germline V gene, CDR1 is SNHLY and CDR2 is FYNNEI. The CDR3 nucleotides are TGTGCCAGCAGTTTAGGGCAGGGTGGCAACACCGGGGAGCTGTTTTTT. This encodes CASSLGQGGNTGELFF. Together with reference TRBV2 and TRBJ2-2, the CDR3 gives the full variable domain: EPEVTQTPSHQVTQMGQEVILRCVPISNHLYFYWYRQILGQKVEFLVSFYNNEISEKSEIFDDQFSVERPDGSNFTLKIRSTKLEDSAMYFCASSLGQGGNTGELFFGEGSRLTVL.

The CDR3 spells CASSARPGQPQDTQYF. DNA for the CDR3: TGTGCCAGCAGCGCTAGACCGGGACAGCCACAAGATACGCAGTATTTT. J is TRBJ2-3 and V is TRBV9; 7 nucleotides match TRBD1. This CDR3 contains 16 residues. The trim removed 3 bases at V and 5 bases at J, leaving 12 bases unmatched. Germline V gene sequence: CDR1 SGDLS, CDR2 YYNGEE.

This chain joins TRBV25-1 and TRBJ1-1, with D possibly matching TRBD1 (6 bases). The ends were cut back, 2 bases at V and 4 bases at J, with 14 bases in the middle. The CDR3 consists of 15 residues. CDR1 is MGHDK and CDR2 is SYGVNS in the germline V gene. CDR3 in amino acids: CASSEPLQGSTEAFF. The CDR3 nucleotides read TGTGCCAGCAGTGAACCTTTACAGGGATCCACTGAAGCTTTCTTT.

The chain is built from TRBV14 and TRBJ2-1; the D is unclear. The CDR3 consists of 13 residues. Trimming took off 0 bases at V and 9 bases at J, with 9 bases between the two ends. CDR1 is SGHDN and CDR2 is FVKESK in the germline V gene. For the CDR3, the DNA is TGTGCCAGCAGCCAAGATCTGGGCAGTGAGCAGTTCTTC. Residues: CASSQDLGSEQFF. Full variable domain (missing parts from reference TRBV14 and TRBJ2-1): EAGVTQFPSHSVIEKGQTVTLRCDPISGHDNLYWYRRVMGKEIKFLLHFVKESKQDESGMPNNRFLAERTGGTYSTLKVQPAELEDSGVYFCASSQDLGSEQFFGPGTRLTVL.

This chain joins TRBV5-4 and TRBJ2-3; no firm D call. The CDR3 length is 17 residues. V lost 0 bases and J 2 bases, leaving 16 bases between the germline ends. From germline, CDR1 is SGHNT and CDR2 YYREEE (reference sequence). The CDR3 nucleotides are TGTGCCAGCAGCTTGGGTAAATCTCAAACGGCCACAGATACGCAGTATTTT. It specifies CASSLGKSQTATDTQYF.

Points on this clone: The same CDR3 can be traced to other DNA sequences in this sample. The V call is TRBV29-1, the J call TRBJ1-1; possible D gene TRBD1, 6 bases. There are 13 residues in the CDR3. Germline V gene sequence: CDR1 SQVTM, CDR2 ANQGSEA. V lost 3 bases and J 0 bases, leaving 8 bases between the germline ends. CDR3: CSVEGQLNTEAFF. The CDR3 DNA sequence: TGCAGCGTTGAGGGACAACTGAACACTGAAGCTTTCTTT.

V usage is TRBV5-4 and J usage is TRBJ1-4, with a tentative D call TRBD1 (6 bases). Trimming cost V 1 base and J 7 bases, with 17 bases left between them. Germline V gives CDR1 SGHNT, CDR2 YYREEE (reference sequence). This CDR3 is built from 16 residues. The DNA of the CDR3 is TGTGCCAGCAGCTTGACCAGGGGCGAGGGAGGTGAAAAACTGTTTTTT. Translated, it gives CASSLTRGEGGEKLFF.

This rearrangement joins TRBV4-1 to TRBJ2-1, with 10 bases fitting TRBD2. The junction had 0 bases not matched to a gene; V was cut back by 0 bases and J by 4 bases. From germline, CDR1 is MGHRA and CDR2 YSYEKL. The CDR3 runs to 15 residues. In nucleotides, the CDR3 is TGCGCCAGCAGCCAAGAACTAGCGGGATACAATGAGCAGTTCTTC. Amino acid sequence: CASSQELAGYNEQFF.

Details on this clone: A much larger clone differs from this one at a single base, so this may be a read error. Other DNA sequences in this sample translate to the same CDR3. The V gene is TRBV7-2, the J gene TRBJ1-1; 8 bases are shared with TRBD1. Germline V CDR1 and CDR2: SGHTA, FQGNSA. Trimming removed 4 bases from V and 14 bases from J; junction bases left unmatched: 15. This CDR3 is built from 14 residues. Written as DNA, the CDR3 is TGTGCCAGCAGCTCCCAGACAGGGGCCTACGGAGCCTTCTTT. It specifies CASSSQTGAYGAFF.

The J gene is TRBJ2-3, the V gene TRBV6-5, with no clear D. Deletions cut 8 bases from V and 1 base from J, with 7 bases between. Germline-derived CDR1 and CDR2 are MNHEY and SVGAGI. The CDR3 consists of 12 residues. CDR3 residues: CASAQGTDTQYF. CDR3 DNA sequence: TGTGCCAGCGCCCAGGGCACAGATACGCAGTATTTT.

The rearrangement joins TRBV6-6 to TRBJ1-1; 11 nucleotides align to TRBD1. CDR3 length equals 15 residues. Germline V gene data show CDR1 as MNHNY and CDR2 as SVGAGI (reference sequence). J lost 5 bases, V lost 7 bases, and 9 bases had no gene match. The CDR3 region has the DNA TGTGCCAGCACCCGAGAAGGGACAGGGGGGACTGAAGCTTTCTTT. This sequence encodes CASTREGTGGTEAFF.

The chain has TRBV18 and TRBJ2-5; D tentatively fits TRBD1 or TRBD2 (5 bases each). From germline, CDR1 is KGHSH and CDR2 LQKENI. CDR3 length: 14 residues. Trimming took 1 base from V and 5 from J, leaving 11 bases between them. The CDR3 spells CASSPRGARETQYF. For the CDR3, the DNA is TGTGCCAGCTCACCACGAGGGGCAAGGGAGACCCAGTACTTC. The complete variable domain, with remaining parts taken from reference TRBV18 and TRBJ2-5, reads NAGVMQNPRHLVRRRGQEARLRCSPMKGHSHVYWYRQLPEEGLKFMVYLQKENIIDESGMPKERFSAEFPKEGPSILRIQQVVRGDSAAYFCASSPRGARETQYFGPGTRLLVL.

This clone was recorded many times. The V call is TRBV7-8, the J call TRBJ1-5; D is possibly TRBD1 (6 bases). CDR1 and CDR2 (germline): SGHVS, FQNEAQ. Deletions cut 5 bases from V and 3 bases from J, with 11 bases between. CDR3 length: 14 residues. In DNA, the CDR3 is TGTGCCAGCAGCCCACGGGGGCCCAATCAGCCCCAGCATTTT. Protein sequence: CASSPRGPNQPQHF.

Of note for this clone: This may come from a read error, since a much larger clone is one base off. The identical CDR3 is also encoded by other nucleotide sequences in the sample. The chain is built from TRBV7-2 and TRBJ2-5, with 8 bases that match TRBD1. The length of the CDR3 is 14 residues. The germline CDR1 and CDR2 sequences are SGHTA and FQGNSA. After removal of 9 bases from V and 5 bases from J, the junction contained 11 bases not matched to a gene. CDR3 sequence: CASSVRQGSETQYF. The DNA of the CDR3 is TGTGCCAGTAGCGTCAGACAGGGGAGCGAGACCCAGTACTTC.

This chain links TRBV6-1 with TRBJ2-5, with D uncertain. Germline V gene data show CDR1 as MNHNS and CDR2 as SASEGT. The CDR3 has 12 residues. The ends were cut back, 6 bases at V and 5 bases at J, with 10 bases in the middle. This CDR3 reads CASSLIDETQYF. The CDR3 DNA is TGTGCCAGCAGCCTCATCGACGAGACCCAGTACTTC.

The V call is TRBV2, the J call TRBJ2-1, with 7 bases lining up with TRBD2. Germline-derived CDR1 and CDR2 are SNHLY and FYNNEI. This CDR3 comprises 14 residues. The ends lost 1 base at V and 6 bases at J; junction bases unmatched: 3. The CDR3 region is CASSEGLAVNEQFF. CDR3 DNA sequence: TGTGCCAGCAGTGAAGGGCTAGCGGTCAATGAGCAGTTCTTC.

Of note for this clone: The likely explanation is a read error, given a far larger clone one base away. In this CDR3 the conserved last residue, phenylalanine or tryptophan, is missing, so a read error is likely. The genes are TRBV10-2 and TRBJ2-6; D unresolved. The CDR3 is made up of 15 amino acids. The germline V gene encodes CDR1 WSHSY and CDR2 SAAADI. Trimming cost V 7 bases and J 2 bases, with 12 bases left between them. The CDR3 spells CASTPATAGANVLTS. Here the CDR3 DNA reads TGCGCCAGCACCCCCGCCACGGCTGGGGCCAACGTCCTGACTTCC.

This sequence joins TRBV5-8 and TRBJ1-2; D may be TRBD1 (5 bases). Trimming left V 3 bases short and J 6 bases short, with 12 bases between. CDR1 and CDR2 from the germline V gene are SGHTS and YDEGEE. This CDR3 contains 13 residues. CDR3 protein: CASSWGVINGYTF. The DNA for the CDR3 is TGTGCCAGCAGCTGGGGGGTAATAAATGGCTACACCTTC.

At least ten counts were recorded for this clone. The chain combines TRBV27 with TRBJ2-1; D gene uncertain. V was clipped by 2 bases and J by 0 bases, with 2 bases between them. CDR1 is MNHEY and CDR2 is SMNVEV in the germline V gene (reference sequence). The CDR3 is 13 amino acids. For the CDR3, the DNA is TGTGCCAGCAGTTTAGACTCCTACAATGAGCAGTTCTTC. It yields the protein CASSLDSYNEQFF.

In its sample, this clone was seen once. The chain is built from TRBV2 and TRBJ1-1, with D uncertain. The germline CDR1 and CDR2 sequences are SNHLY and FYNNEI. The CDR3 spans 14 residues. The germline V and J ends were trimmed by 0 bases and 6 bases, with 11 bases remaining between them. The CDR3 here is CASSEATEVAEAFF. CDR3 nucleotide sequence: TGTGCCAGCAGTGAAGCTACGGAGGTTGCTGAAGCTTTCTTT.

V gene TRBV7-9 combines with J gene TRBJ1-1; no clear D gene. The germline V and J ends were trimmed by 10 bases and 2 bases, with 17 bases remaining between them. Germline V gives CDR1 SEHNR, CDR2 FQNEAQ (reference sequence). The CDR3 has 14 amino acids. CDR3 region: CATATRGTNTEAFF. The CDR3 DNA sequence: TGTGCCACCGCCACGCGCGGCACAAACACTGAAGCTTTCTTT.

This chain uses TRBV25-1 with TRBJ2-1; 9 nucleotides line up with TRBD1. The CDR3 spans 15 residues. CDR1 is MGHDK, CDR2 SYGVNS, per germline. V dropped 4 bases and J dropped 2; count of bases not matched to a gene: 3. In nucleotides, the CDR3 is TGTGCCAGCAGTGCCCGGGACAGGGCCTACAATGAGCAGTTCTTC. This gives the protein CASSARDRAYNEQFF.

Here the CDR3 reads CSVEGGTAQETQYF. Here the CDR3 DNA reads TGCAGCGTTGAAGGGGGGACAGCCCAAGAGACCCAGTACTTC. The chain carries TRBV29-1 and TRBJ2-5; TRBD1 aligns across 7 bases. Trimming cost V 1 base and J 1 base; bases outside gene matches: 3. The CDR3 loop spans 14 amino acids. From germline, CDR1 is SQVTM and CDR2 ANQGSEA.

A single count supports this clone. This chain links TRBV27 with TRBJ2-7, with 12 nucleotides matching TRBD2. V shed 6 bases, J shed 7 bases, and the junction held 10 bases outside the gene matches. The CDR3 totals 15 residues. Per germline, CDR1 MNHEY and CDR2 SMNVEV (reference sequence). CDR3 coding DNA: TGTGCCAGCAGCCACACTAGCGGGAGGCCCTGGGAGCAGTACTTC. Protein sequence: CASSHTSGRPWEQYF.

V and J are TRBV15 and TRBJ1-2; D might be TRBD1 (5 bases). This CDR3 spans 15 amino acids. V was clipped by 0 bases and J by 5 bases, with 13 bases between them. Germline CDR1 is LNHNV and CDR2 is YYDKDF (reference sequence). CDR3 protein: CATSRDHLQAYGYTF. In DNA form, the CDR3 reads TGTGCCACCAGCAGAGATCATTTACAGGCGTATGGCTACACCTTC.